This paragraph reports one T cell receptor beta chain. Antigen: not known. The CDR3 covers 13 residues. Per germline, CDR1 DFQATT and CDR2 SNEGSKA (reference sequence). V was pared by 5 bases and J by 5 bases, with 15 bases between. This sample was included in a study of T-cell reconstitution after alpha-beta-depleted transplantation in children. Using unique molecular identifiers, the investigators prepared the TCRbeta library. TCRdb itself ran the PCR reads through MiXCR, one entry per CDR3 protein. The table includes about 200,000 distinct CDR3 sequences, 7% to 9% detected once. Overall study results and limits: Reported findings indicate that, about two months after transplant, alpha-beta T cells came from several hundred expanded clones, which were derived from non-depleted graft cells. Diversity of TCRbeta at day 60 was high in some patients, arising from surviving recipient T cells and thymic progenitors.

This chain uses TRBV20-1 with TRBJ2-5; D is uncertain. This TCR was sampled from a male patient aged 2-15 years who had a stem cell transplant for acute myeloid leukemia, so the T cells may come from the graft donor. The sample was PBMCs, mostly from graft donor cells, taken 360 days after TCRalphabeta/CD19-depleted stem cell transplant. The CDR3 nucleotides are TGCAGTGCTCGCAAGTCCCTCTGGGAGACCCAGTACTTC. Translated: CSARKSLWETQYF.